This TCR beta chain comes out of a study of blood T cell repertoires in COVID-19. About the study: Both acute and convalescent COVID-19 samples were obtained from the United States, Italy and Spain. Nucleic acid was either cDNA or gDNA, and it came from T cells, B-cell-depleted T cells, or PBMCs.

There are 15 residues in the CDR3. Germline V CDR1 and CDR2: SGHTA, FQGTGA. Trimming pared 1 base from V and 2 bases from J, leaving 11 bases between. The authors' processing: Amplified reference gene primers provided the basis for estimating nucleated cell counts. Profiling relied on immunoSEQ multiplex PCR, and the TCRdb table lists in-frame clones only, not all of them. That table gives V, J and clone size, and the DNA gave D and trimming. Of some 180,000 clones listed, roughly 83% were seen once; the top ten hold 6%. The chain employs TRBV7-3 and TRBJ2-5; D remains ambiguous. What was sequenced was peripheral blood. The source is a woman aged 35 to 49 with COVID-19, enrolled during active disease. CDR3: CASSLNAGDQETQYF. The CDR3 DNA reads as TGTGCCAGCAGCTTAAACGCAGGCGATCAAGAGACCCAGTACTTC. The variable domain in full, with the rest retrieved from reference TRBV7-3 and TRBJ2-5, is GAGVSQTPSNKVTEKGKYVELRCDPISGHTALYWYRQSLGQGPEFLIYFQGTGAADDSGLPNDRFFAVRPEGSVSTLKIQRTERGDSAVYLCASSLNAGDQETQYFGPGTRLLVL.